A selection of T cell receptor beta chains follows, all from one sample in a study of cytomegalovirus exposure and HLA in healthy donors. Assay used: immunoSEQ multiplex PCR; TCRdb lists only in-frame clones, some missing. The table has 90,000 or so clones, 96% seen once. The sequencing sample was made of PBMCs. The receptor set was obtained from a man between 18 and 29 years old in good health and CMV-seronegative. Both conserved end residues are part of each CDR3. The D gene is left open where the match is weak. The listing skips clone size in some rows; elsewhere it reads once, few, many or a size class.

size: -; V: TRBV7-2; D: TRBD1; J: TRBJ1-3; CDR3: CASSLGGGQDLNTIYF; DNA: TGTGCCAGCAGCTTAGGTGGTGGACAGGATCTAAACACCATATATTTT
size: -; V: TRBV29-1; D: -; J: TRBJ2-5; CDR3: CSVEFDRLGETQYF; DNA: TGCAGCGTTGAGTTTGACAGGCTTGGGGAGACCCAGTACTTC
size: -; V: TRBV29-1; D: -; J: TRBJ2-2; CDR3: CSVSAGYTGELFF; DNA: TGCAGCGTTAGCGCGGGCTACACCGGGGAGCTGTTTTTT
size: -; V: TRBV30; D: -; J: TRBJ2-1; CDR3: CAWSSWEHYNEQFF; DNA: TGTGCCTGGAGTTCTTGGGAGCATTACAATGAGCAGTTCTTC
size: -; V: TRBV10-3; D: -; J: TRBJ1-2; CDR3: CAISDRGYGYTF; DNA: TGTGCCATCAGTGATAGGGGGTATGGCTACACCTTC
size: -; V: TRBV19; D: TRBD1; J: TRBJ1-1; CDR3: CASSVAAGGSRAEAFF; DNA: TGTGCCAGTAGTGTCGCGGCAGGGGGAAGTAGGGCTGAAGCTTTCTTT
size: once; V: TRBV5-4; D: -; J: TRBJ2-3; CDR3: CASSLTRQVTDTQYF; DNA: TGTGCCAGCAGCTTAACCCGACAGGTAACAGATACGCAGTATTTT
size: once; V: TRBV9; D: -; J: TRBJ2-2; CDR3: CASSRPSVGIGELFF; DNA: TGTGCCAGCTCGCGTCCCAGTGTCGGGATAGGGGAGCTGTTTTTT
size: -; V: TRBV28; D: TRBD1; J: TRBJ1-1; CDR3: CASMGQFNTEAFF; DNA: TGTGCCAGCATGGGACAGTTTAACACTGAAGCTTTCTTT
size: -; V: TRBV6-5; D: TRBD2; J: TRBJ2-1; CDR3: CASKRTSFDEQFF; DNA: TGTGCCAGCAAAAGGACTAGCTTCGATGAGCAGTTCTTC
size: -; V: TRBV19; D: TRBD1; J: TRBJ1-5; CDR3: CASSRRQGESNQPQHF; DNA: TGTGCCAGTAGTAGAAGACAGGGAGAAAGCAATCAGCCCCAGCATTTT
size: -; V: TRBV7-9; D: TRBD1; J: TRBJ2-2; CDR3: CASSPGTGENGELFF; DNA: TGTGCCAGCAGCCCGGGGACAGGGGAGAACGGGGAGCTGTTTTTT
size: -; V: TRBV7-6; D: -; J: TRBJ1-3; CDR3: CASSLAGMDTIYF; DNA: TGTGCCAGCAGCTTGGCAGGGATGGACACCATATATTTT
size: -; V: TRBV10-3; D: -; J: TRBJ2-3; CDR3: CAISDGVGSADTQYF; DNA: TGTGCCATCAGTGACGGTGTAGGGAGCGCGGATACGCAGTATTTT
size: -; V: TRBV7-2; D: -; J: TRBJ1-1; CDR3: CASSLFEARGYTEAFF; DNA: TGTGCCAGCAGCTTATTTGAAGCAAGAGGATACACTGAAGCTTTCTTT